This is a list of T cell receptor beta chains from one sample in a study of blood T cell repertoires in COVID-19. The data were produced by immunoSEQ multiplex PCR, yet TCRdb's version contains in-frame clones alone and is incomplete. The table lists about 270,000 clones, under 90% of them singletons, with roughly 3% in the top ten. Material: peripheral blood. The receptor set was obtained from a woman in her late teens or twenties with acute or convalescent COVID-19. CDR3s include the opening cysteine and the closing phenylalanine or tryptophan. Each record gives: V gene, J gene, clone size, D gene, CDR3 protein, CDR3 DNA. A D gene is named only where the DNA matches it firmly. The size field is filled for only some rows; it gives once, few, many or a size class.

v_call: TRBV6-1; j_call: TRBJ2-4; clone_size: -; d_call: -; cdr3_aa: CASSEIRGPRARNIQYF; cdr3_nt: TGTGCCAGCAGTGAGATCAGGGGACCCCGAGCGAGAAACATTCAGTACTTC
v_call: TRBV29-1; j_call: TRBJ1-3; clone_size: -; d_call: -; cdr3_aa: CSVVLTNSGNTIYF; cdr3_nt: TGCAGCGTTGTCCTAACTAACTCTGGAAACACCATATATTTT
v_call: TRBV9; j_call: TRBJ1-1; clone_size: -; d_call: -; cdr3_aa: CASSVGTGDTEAFF; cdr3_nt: TGTGCCAGCAGCGTTGGGACGGGGGACACTGAAGCTTTCTTT
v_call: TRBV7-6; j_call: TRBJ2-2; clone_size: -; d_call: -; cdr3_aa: CASSLGGRIGTGELFF; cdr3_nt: TGTGCCAGCAGCTTAGGAGGGAGGATAGGTACCGGGGAGCTGTTTTTT
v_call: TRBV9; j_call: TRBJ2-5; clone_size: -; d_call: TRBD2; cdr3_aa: CASSVSASGETQYF; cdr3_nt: TGTGCCAGCAGCGTATCGGCTAGCGGAGAGACCCAGTACTTC
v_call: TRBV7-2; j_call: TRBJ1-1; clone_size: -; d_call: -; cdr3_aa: CASSPYTEAFF; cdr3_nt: TGTGCCAGCAGCCCCTACACTGAAGCTTTCTTT
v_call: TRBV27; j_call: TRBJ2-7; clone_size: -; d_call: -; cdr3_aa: CASSLSEGGSEQYF; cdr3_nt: TGTGCCAGCAGTTTATCGGAGGGGGGGAGCGAGCAGTACTTC
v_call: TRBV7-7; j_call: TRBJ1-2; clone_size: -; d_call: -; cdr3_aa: CASSLAVRESPGYTF; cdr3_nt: TGTGCTAGCAGCTTAGCGGTCCGGGAGTCTCCTGGCTACACCTTC
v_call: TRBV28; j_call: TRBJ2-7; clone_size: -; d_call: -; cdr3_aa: CASSLVRNYEQYF; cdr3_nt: TGTGCCAGCAGTTTGGTCAGAAACTACGAGCAGTACTTC
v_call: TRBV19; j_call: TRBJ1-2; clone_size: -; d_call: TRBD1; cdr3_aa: CASSIDVGTGANYGYTF; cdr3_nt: TGTGCCAGTAGTATAGATGTAGGGACAGGCGCTAACTATGGCTACACCTTC
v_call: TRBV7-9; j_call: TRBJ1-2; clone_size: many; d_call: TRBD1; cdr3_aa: CASSSGTGGYTF; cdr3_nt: TGTGCCAGCAGCTCCGGGACAGGGGGCTACACCTTC
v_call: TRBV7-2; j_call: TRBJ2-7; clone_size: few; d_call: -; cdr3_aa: CASSIARVREQYF; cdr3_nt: TGTGCCAGCAGCATCGCCCGTGTACGGGAGCAGTACTTC
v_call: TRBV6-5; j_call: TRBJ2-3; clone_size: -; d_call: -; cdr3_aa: CASTSRTPDTQYF; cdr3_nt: TGTGCCAGCACCTCTAGGACACCAGATACGCAGTATTTT
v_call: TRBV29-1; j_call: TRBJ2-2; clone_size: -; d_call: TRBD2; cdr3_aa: CSVGLAGGSGTGELFF; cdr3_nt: TGCAGCGTTGGACTAGCGGGAGGATCGGGCACCGGGGAGCTGTTTTTT
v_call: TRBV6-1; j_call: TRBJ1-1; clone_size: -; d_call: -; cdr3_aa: CASSEDVRGAFF; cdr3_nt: TGTGCCAGCAGTGAAGACGTCAGGGGAGCTTTCTTT
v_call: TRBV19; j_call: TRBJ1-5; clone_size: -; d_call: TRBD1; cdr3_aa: CASSRETGPPNQPQHF; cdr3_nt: TGTGCCAGTAGTAGGGAGACAGGGCCCCCCAATCAGCCCCAGCATTTT
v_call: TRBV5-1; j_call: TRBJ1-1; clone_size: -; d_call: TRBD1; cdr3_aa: CASSPDRGTEAFF; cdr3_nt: TGCGCCAGCAGCCCAGACAGGGGAACTGAAGCTTTCTTT
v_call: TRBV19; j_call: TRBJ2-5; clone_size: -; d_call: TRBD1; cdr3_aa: CASSGTGTGEETQYF; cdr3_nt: TGTGCCAGTAGTGGTACCGGGACAGGGGAAGAGACCCAGTACTTC
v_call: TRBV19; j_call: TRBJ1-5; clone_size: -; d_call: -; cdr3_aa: CASSIFRYSNQPQHF; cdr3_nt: TGTGCCAGTAGTATCTTCCGGTATAGCAATCAGCCCCAGCATTTT